Below, one TCR beta chain is given with its context. Its antigen is not identified. Primers for the PCR totalled 60 Vbeta and 13 Jbeta. The repertoire was sequenced with immunoSEQ multiplex PCR; TCRdb's copy has only in-frame clones and lacks some. In the table there are roughly 100,000 clones, approximately 66% of which are singletons. Likely unrecorded immune exposures existed in these nominally healthy donors. The entry originates in a study of cytomegalovirus exposure and HLA in healthy donors. Study observations and caveats: Reportedly, TCR beta sequences accurately predicted HLA-A and HLA-B alleles in most subjects. Further analysis, carried out later, found HLA-associated TCR beta chains more clonally expanded than equally common other chains. TRBV6-2, TRBV6-3 and other indistinguishable V segments were excluded.

V shed 0 bases and J shed 4 bases, with 15 bases lying between them. Germline V gene sequence: CDR1 MNHEY, CDR2 SVGAGI. The CDR3 loop spans 16 amino acids. Sequenced material: PBMCs. The V call is TRBV6-5, the J call TRBJ1-2; weak D call: TRBD1 (5 bases). This TCR was sampled from a man aged 35-49 years in good health and CMV-seropositive. CDR3 loop: CASSYSPQGLLYGYTF. In DNA form, the CDR3 reads TGTGCCAGCAGTTACTCTCCCCAGGGCTTACTCTATGGCTACACCTTC.